These T cell receptor beta chains were read from a single sample in a study of OX40 agonist ivuxolimab in advanced cancers. This table comes from immunoSEQ multiplex PCR, and its TCRdb copy is limited to in-frame clones, with some not included. The sample has 40,000 to 60,000 clones, 65% to 85% seen once. The input for sequencing was CD4+ or CD8+ T cells sorted from blood, taken in a trial of the OX40 agonist ivuxolimab. These receptors all stem from an adult with an advanced solid tumor such as melanoma, head and neck, liver or kidney cancer. The CDR3 runs from the conserved cysteine through the conserved F or W. A D gene is named only where the DNA matches it firmly. Clone size is not always given. Where it is, it says once, few, many or a class for expanded clones.

16	TRBD1	TRBV27	TRBJ2-1	-	CASRDRGSGSYNEQFF	TGTGCCAGCAGGGACAGGGGGTCAGGCTCCTACAATGAGCAGTTCTTC
13	-	TRBV6-5	TRBJ1-5	-	CASSWGGNQPQHF	TGTGCCAGCAGTTGGGGTGGCAATCAGCCCCAGCATTTT
14	-	TRBV7-9	TRBJ2-7	-	CASSLGGTFDEQYF	TGTGCCAGCAGCTTAGGCGGGACATTTGACGAGCAGTACTTC
13	-	TRBV6-5	TRBJ2-1	once	CASRWNSYNEQFF	TGTGCCAGCAGGTGGAACAGCTACAATGAGCAGTTCTTC
13	-	TRBV19	TRBJ1-3	-	CASSRGPGNTIYF	TGTGCCAGTAGTAGAGGACCTGGAAACACCATATATTTT
17	-	TRBV5-5	TRBJ1-1	few	CASSLNPSGYMNTEAFF	TGTGCCAGCAGCTTGAATCCGTCGGGGTACATGAACACTGAAGCTTTCTTT
14	-	TRBV9	TRBJ2-6	once	CASAQGAGANVLTF	TGTGCCAGCGCGCAAGGGGCTGGGGCCAACGTCCTGACTTTC
18	TRBD2	TRBV7-8	TRBJ2-3	once	CASSLGTSGGRYTDTQYF	TGTGCCAGCAGCTTAGGGACTAGCGGGGGACGATACACAGATACGCAGTATTTT
15	-	TRBV19	TRBJ2-5	-	CASSIANSGQETQYF	TGTGCCAGTAGTATAGCAAATAGCGGCCAAGAGACCCAGTACTTC
15	-	TRBV6-6	TRBJ1-5	-	CASSYPSSGNQPQHF	TGTGCCAGCAGTTACCCCTCCAGTGGCAATCAGCCCCAGCATTTT
15	-	TRBV7-8	TRBJ1-5	-	CASSLVPGDNQPQHF	TGTGCCAGCAGCTTAGTTCCGGGGGACAATCAGCCCCAGCATTTT
14	-	TRBV2	TRBJ2-7	-	CASSEREGGYEQYF	TGTGCCAGCAGTGAAAGGGAAGGGGGGTACGAGCAGTACTTC
13	-	TRBV6-5	TRBJ1-5	medium-sized	CASSSGQNQPQHF	TGTGCCAGCAGTTCCGGACAAAATCAGCCCCAGCATTTT
16	-	TRBV5-1	TRBJ1-4	-	CASSLGPKAPNEKLFF	TGCGCCAGCAGCCTCGGACCCAAGGCCCCCAATGAAAAACTGTTTTTT
14	TRBD1	TRBV6-1	TRBJ1-1	-	CASSHTGVVTEAFF	TGTGCCAGCAGTCACACAGGGGTGGTCACTGAAGCTTTCTTT
12	-	TRBV19	TRBJ1-5	-	CASNWGNQPQHF	TGTGCCAGTAATTGGGGCAATCAGCCCCAGCATTTT
13	-	TRBV15	TRBJ2-7	once	CATSRDFRYEQYF	TGTGCCACCAGCAGAGATTTTAGATACGAGCAGTACTTC
13	-	TRBV7-9	TRBJ2-7	-	CASSLGLVGEQYF	TGTGCCAGCAGCTTAGGACTAGTTGGCGAGCAGTACTTC
15	-	TRBV11-2	TRBJ1-4	once	CASSLGSSSNEKLFF	TGTGCCAGCAGCTTAGGGTCCAGCTCTAATGAAAAACTGTTTTTT
15	TRBD2	TRBV7-9	TRBJ2-7	-	CASSPRASGGYEQYF	TGTGCCAGCAGCCCCCGGGCTAGCGGGGGTTACGAGCAGTACTTC
15	TRBD1	TRBV5-5	TRBJ1-6	few	CASSLWGQANSPLHF	TGTGCCAGCAGCTTGTGGGGACAGGCTAATTCACCCCTCCACTTT
17	TRBD2	TRBV5-1	TRBJ2-7	once	CASSWGLAGESSYEQYF	TGCGCCAGCAGCTGGGGACTAGCGGGCGAAAGCTCCTACGAGCAGTACTTC
18	TRBD2	TRBV7-2	TRBJ2-7	once	CASSLVGLSGGASYEQYF	TGTGCCAGCAGCTTAGTGGGTTTGAGCGGGGGGGCTTCCTACGAGCAGTACTTC
15	-	TRBV19	TRBJ2-7	once	CASSSRPGSQGEQYF	TGTGCCAGTAGCTCCCGTCCCGGCAGCCAGGGAGAGCAGTACTTC
14	TRBD1	TRBV6-1	TRBJ1-6	-	CASSIGQAYSPLHF	TGTGCCAGCAGTATTGGACAGGCCTATTCACCCCTCCACTTT
14	TRBD1	TRBV19	TRBJ1-2	-	CASSPGQGYYGYTF	TGTGCCAGTAGTCCTGGACAGGGTTATTATGGCTACACCTTC
15	-	TRBV7-2	TRBJ2-7	-	CASSLVSDSRTGQYF	TGTGCCAGCAGCTTAGTATCCGACAGTCGTACGGGGCAGTACTTC
11	TRBD1	TRBV6-5	TRBJ1-1	-	CASSHRGAGFF	TGTGCCAGCAGTCACAGGGGGGCCGGGTTCTTT
13	-	TRBV6-5	TRBJ2-7	-	CASVRPTAYEQYF	TGTGCCAGCGTGCGTCCGACCGCCTACGAGCAGTACTTC
15	-	TRBV7-8	TRBJ1-4	-	CASSLVTATNEKLFF	TGTGCCAGCAGCTTAGTCACAGCAACTAATGAAAAACTGTTTTTT
14	TRBD1	TRBV28	TRBJ1-1	-	CASSRDRVVTEAFF	TGTGCCAGCAGTCGGGACAGGGTTGTCACTGAAGCTTTCTTT
16	-	TRBV5-4	TRBJ1-4	-	CASSFKTGPTNEKLFF	TGTGCCAGCAGCTTCAAAACAGGACCAACTAATGAAAAACTGTTTTTT
13	-	TRBV4-1	TRBJ1-5	-	CADGRDTYQPQHF	TGCGCCGACGGACGGGACACCTATCAGCCCCAGCATTTT
15	TRBD1	TRBV6-1	TRBJ1-5	once	CASSGGQGVYQPQHF	TGTGCCAGCAGTGGGGGGCAGGGGGTTTATCAGCCCCAGCATTTT
14	-	TRBV6-1	TRBJ2-3	-	CASMSQPSTDTQYF	TGTGCCAGCATGTCGCAACCTAGCACAGATACGCAGTATTTT
14	-	TRBV2	TRBJ1-2	-	CASRARQGGYGYTF	TGTGCCAGCAGGGCCCGGCAGGGTGGGTATGGCTACACCTTC
14	TRBD1	TRBV29-1	TRBJ2-7	once	CSVGTGGSSYEQYF	TGCAGCGTTGGGACAGGGGGTAGCTCCTACGAGCAGTACTTC
14	TRBD2	TRBV5-1	TRBJ2-1	few	CASSLVASGVEQFF	TGCGCCAGCAGCTTGGTGGCTAGCGGGGTTGAGCAGTTCTTC
13	-	TRBV4-1	TRBJ1-1	-	CASSQDPRTEAFF	TGCGCCAGCAGCCAAGATCCGAGAACTGAAGCTTTCTTT
15	TRBD2	TRBV10-3	TRBJ2-7	-	CAISEQTSGVYEQYF	TGTGCCATCAGTGAACAGACTAGCGGGGTCTACGAGCAGTACTTC
14	-	TRBV6-6	TRBJ2-7	once	CASRTQGSAYEQYF	TGTGCCAGCCGTACCCAGGGGTCCGCCTACGAGCAGTACTTC
15	-	TRBV11-2	TRBJ2-7	-	CASSEENGDSYEQYF	TGTGCCAGCAGCGAAGAGAATGGGGACTCCTACGAGCAGTACTTC